This T cell receptor (beta chain) was obtained from a study of blood T cell repertoires in COVID-19. Participants reported their clinical history, and cohort assignment relied on those reports. The data were produced by immunoSEQ multiplex PCR, yet TCRdb's version contains in-frame clones alone and is incomplete. This sample has approximately 300,000 clones, with around 85% found just once. Trimming removed 3 bases from V and 0 bases from J, with 15 bases in between. Germline CDR1 and CDR2: DFQATT and SNEGSKA (reference sequence). The CDR3 sequence is 15 residues long. The chain carries TRBV20-1 and TRBJ2-7; TRBD1 is a possible D gene (5 bases). The sample consisted of PBMCs or T cells enriched from blood (not recorded which). This clonotype was obtained from a woman in her 30s who had been exposed to COVID-19. DNA of the CDR3: TGCAGTGCTAGTCTCCAGGGTTGGTACTCCTACGAGCAGTACTTC. It yields the protein CSASLQGWYSYEQYF.